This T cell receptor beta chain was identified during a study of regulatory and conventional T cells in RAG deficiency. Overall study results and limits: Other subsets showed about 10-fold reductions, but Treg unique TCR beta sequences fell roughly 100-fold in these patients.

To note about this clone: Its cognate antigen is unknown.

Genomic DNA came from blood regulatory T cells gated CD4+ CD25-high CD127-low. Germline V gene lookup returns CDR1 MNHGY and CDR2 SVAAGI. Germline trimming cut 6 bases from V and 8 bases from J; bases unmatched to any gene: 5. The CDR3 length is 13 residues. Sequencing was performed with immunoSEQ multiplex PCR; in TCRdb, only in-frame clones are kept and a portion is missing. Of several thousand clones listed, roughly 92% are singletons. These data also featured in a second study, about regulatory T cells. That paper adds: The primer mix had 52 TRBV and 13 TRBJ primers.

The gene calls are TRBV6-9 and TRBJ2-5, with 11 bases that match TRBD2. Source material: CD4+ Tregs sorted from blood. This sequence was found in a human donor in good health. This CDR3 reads CASRDTSGGTQYF. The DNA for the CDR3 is TGTGCCAGCAGGGATACTAGCGGGGGTACCCAGTACTTC.